The following is a T cell receptor beta chain sequence with its context. In the original processing: Reference gene primers were amplified, and this amplification served to estimate nucleated cell counts. Only in-frame clones appear in the TCRdb table, and some are missing; sequencing was by immunoSEQ multiplex PCR. V, J and clone size derive from that table, while D and trimming were established from the DNA sequence. In the table there are hundreds of thousands of clones, over 70% of which are singletons. Germline V lookup: CDR1 LNHNV, CDR2 YYDKDF (reference sequence). The J segment lost 5 bases and the V segment lost 1 base, leaving 6 bases of the junction unmatched. The CDR3 runs 16 residues. The data derive from a study of blood T cell repertoires in COVID-19. Study background: The samples span acute and convalescent COVID-19 from the United States, Italy and Spain. The cDNA or gDNA used as material had been derived from T cells, B-cell-depleted T cells, or PBMCs.

The genes are TRBV15 and TRBJ1-4; 8 nucleotides match TRBD1. The sequence came from a woman aged 80 or over with acute or convalescent COVID-19. The sequenced material came from peripheral blood. The CDR3 DNA is TGTGCCACCAGCAGAGGGATCGACAGGGGCAATGAAAAACTGTTTTTT. Amino acid sequence: CATSRGIDRGNEKLFF.